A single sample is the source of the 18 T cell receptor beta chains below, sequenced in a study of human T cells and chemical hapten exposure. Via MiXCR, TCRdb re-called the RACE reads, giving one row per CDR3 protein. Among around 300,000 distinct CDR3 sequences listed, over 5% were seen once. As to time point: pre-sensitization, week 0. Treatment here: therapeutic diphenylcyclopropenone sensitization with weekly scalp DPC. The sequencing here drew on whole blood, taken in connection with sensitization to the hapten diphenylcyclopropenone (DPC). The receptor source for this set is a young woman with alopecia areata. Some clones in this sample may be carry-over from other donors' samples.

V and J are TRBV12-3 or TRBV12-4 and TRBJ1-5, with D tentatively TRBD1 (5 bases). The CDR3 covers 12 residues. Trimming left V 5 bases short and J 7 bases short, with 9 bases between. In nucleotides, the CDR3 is TGTGCCAGCAGTCAGGGTCGGCAGCCCCAGCATTTT. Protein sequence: CASSQGRQPQHF.

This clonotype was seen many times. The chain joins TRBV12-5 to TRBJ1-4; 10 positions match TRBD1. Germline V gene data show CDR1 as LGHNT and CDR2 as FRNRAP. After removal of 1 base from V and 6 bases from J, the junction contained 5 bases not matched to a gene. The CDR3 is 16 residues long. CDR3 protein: CASGLAGTGDDEKLFF. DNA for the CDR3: TGTGCTAGTGGTTTGGCGGGGACAGGGGATGATGAAAAACTGTTTTTT.

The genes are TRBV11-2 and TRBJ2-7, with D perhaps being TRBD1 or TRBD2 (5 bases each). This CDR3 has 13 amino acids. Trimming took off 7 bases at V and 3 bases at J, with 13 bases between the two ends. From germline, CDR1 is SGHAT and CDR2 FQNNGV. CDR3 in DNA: TGTGCCAGCACCCCGAGGGGCAGCTACGAGCAGTACTTC. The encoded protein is CASTPRGSYEQYF.

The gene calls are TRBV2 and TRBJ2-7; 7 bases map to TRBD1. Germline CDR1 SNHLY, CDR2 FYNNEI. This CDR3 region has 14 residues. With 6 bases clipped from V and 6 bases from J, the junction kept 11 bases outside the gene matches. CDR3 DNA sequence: TGTGCCAGCAGATACGACAGGGAACTGCGCGAGCAGTACTTC. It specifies CASRYDRELREQYF.

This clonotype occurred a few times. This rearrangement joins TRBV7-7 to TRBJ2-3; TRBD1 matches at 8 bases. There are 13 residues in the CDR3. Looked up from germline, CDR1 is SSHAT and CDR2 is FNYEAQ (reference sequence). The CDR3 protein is CATWDRSTDTQYF. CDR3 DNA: TGTGCTACCTGGGACAGGAGCACAGATACGCAGTATTTT. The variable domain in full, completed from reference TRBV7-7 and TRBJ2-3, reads GAGVSQSPRYKVTKRGQDVTLRCDPISSHATLYWYQQALGQGPEFLTYFNYEAQPDKSGLPSDRFSAERPEGSISTLTIQRTEQRDSAMYRCATWDRSTDTQYFGPGTRLTVL.

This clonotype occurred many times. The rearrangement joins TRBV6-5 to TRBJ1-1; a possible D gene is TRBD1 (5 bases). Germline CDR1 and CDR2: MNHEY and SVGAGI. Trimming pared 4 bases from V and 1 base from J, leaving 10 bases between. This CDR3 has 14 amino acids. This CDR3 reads CASSSVGRNTEAFF. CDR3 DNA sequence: TGTGCCAGCAGTTCGGTGGGACGGAACACTGAAGCTTTCTTT.

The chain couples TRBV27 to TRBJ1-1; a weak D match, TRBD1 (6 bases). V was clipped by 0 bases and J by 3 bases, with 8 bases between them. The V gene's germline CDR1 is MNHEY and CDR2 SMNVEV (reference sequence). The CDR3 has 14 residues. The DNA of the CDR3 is TGTGCCAGCAGTTTATCGGGGGGCCACACTGAAGCTTTCTTT. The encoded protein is CASSLSGGHTEAFF.

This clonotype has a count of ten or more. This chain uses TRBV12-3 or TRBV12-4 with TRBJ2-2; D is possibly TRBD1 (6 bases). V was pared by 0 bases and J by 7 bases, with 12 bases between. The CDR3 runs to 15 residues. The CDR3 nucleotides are TGTGCCAGCAGTTTAGCGGGGGTACAGGGCGGGGAGCTGTTTTTT. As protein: CASSLAGVQGGELFF.

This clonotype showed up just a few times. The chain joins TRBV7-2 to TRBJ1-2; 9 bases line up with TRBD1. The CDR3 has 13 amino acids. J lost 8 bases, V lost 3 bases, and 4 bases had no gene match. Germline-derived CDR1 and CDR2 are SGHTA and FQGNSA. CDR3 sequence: CASSLWTGDGYTF. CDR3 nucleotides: TGTGCCAGCAGCTTGTGGACAGGGGACGGCTACACCTTC.

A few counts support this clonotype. CDR3 DNA sequence: TGTGCCAGCACCCGAGGGGGGTTATACAATGAGCAGTTCTTC. Its protein is CASTRGGLYNEQFF. The chain has TRBV6-2 or TRBV6-3 and TRBJ2-1, with D possibly being TRBD1 or TRBD2 (6 bases each). Germline values: CDR1 MNHEY, CDR2 SVGEGT. V shed 7 bases and J shed 4 bases, with 14 bases lying between them. The CDR3 has 14 residues.

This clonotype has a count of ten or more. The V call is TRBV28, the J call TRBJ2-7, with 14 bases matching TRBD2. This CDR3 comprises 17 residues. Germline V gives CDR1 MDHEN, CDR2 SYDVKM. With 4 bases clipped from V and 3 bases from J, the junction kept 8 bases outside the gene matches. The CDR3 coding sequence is TGTGCCAGCAGTTCGCCAGGAGGACTAGCGGGGGGCTACGAGCAGTACTTC. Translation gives CASSSPGGLAGGYEQYF.

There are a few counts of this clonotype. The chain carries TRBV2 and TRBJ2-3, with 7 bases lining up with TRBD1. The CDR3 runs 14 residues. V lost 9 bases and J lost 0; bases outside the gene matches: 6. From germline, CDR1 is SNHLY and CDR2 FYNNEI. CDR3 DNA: TGTGCCAGTGGGACAGCACTGAGCACAGATACGCAGTATTTT. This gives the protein CASGTALSTDTQYF.

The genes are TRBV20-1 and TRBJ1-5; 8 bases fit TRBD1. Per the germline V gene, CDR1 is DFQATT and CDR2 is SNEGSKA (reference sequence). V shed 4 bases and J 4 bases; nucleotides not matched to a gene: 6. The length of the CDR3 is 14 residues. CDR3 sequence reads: CSAIGQGGNQPQHF. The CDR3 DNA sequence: TGCAGTGCTATCGGACAGGGAGGGAATCAGCCCCAGCATTTT.

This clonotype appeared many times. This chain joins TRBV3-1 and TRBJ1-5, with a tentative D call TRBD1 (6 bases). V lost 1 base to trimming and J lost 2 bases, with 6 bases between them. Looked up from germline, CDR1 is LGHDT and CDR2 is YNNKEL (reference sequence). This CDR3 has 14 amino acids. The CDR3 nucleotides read TGTGCCAGCAGCCAAGCAGGGGGCAATCAGCCCCAGCATTTT. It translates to CASSQAGGNQPQHF.

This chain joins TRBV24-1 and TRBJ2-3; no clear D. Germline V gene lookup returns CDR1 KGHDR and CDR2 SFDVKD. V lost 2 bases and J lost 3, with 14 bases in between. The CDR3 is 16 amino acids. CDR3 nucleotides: TGTGCCACCAGTGATTCCGACCCTCTTGGGACAGATACGCAGTATTTT. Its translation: CATSDSDPLGTDTQYF.

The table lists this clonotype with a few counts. CDR3 bases: TGCGCCAGCAGCCAGACTAGCGGGGGGGACACCGGGGAGCTGTTTTTT. This translates into CASSQTSGGDTGELFF. V usage is TRBV4-3 and J usage is TRBJ2-2, with 14 bases identical to TRBD2. The CDR3 is 16 residues long. Trimming took 3 bases from V and 3 from J; bases not matched to a gene: 0. Per germline, CDR1 LGHNA and CDR2 YSLEER.

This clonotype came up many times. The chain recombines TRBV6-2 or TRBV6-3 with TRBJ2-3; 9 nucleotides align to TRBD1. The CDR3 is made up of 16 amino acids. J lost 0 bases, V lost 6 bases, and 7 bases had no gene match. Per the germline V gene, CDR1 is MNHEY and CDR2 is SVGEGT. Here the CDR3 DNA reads TGTGCCAGCAGCTCCGGACAGGGGTCGAGCACAGATACGCAGTATTTT. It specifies CASSSGQGSSTDTQYF.

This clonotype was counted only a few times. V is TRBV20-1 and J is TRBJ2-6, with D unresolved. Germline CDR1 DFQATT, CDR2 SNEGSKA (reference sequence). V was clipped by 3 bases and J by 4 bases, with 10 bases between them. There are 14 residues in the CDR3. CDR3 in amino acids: CSARDWEGANVLTF. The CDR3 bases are TGCAGTGCTAGGGATTGGGAAGGGGCCAACGTCCTGACTTTC.